The 18 T cell receptor beta chains below all came from one sample that was sequenced in a study of shared clonotypes between healthy human individuals. Produced via immunoSEQ multiplex PCR; TCRdb's table is partial and in-frame only. There are over 2 million clones in the sample; around 90% occur only once, and around 0.4% lies in the top ten. The sequenced sample consisted of naive CD4+ T cells from PBMCs. Subset indicated: CD45RA+ positively selected. All receptors derive from a man aged 18 to 35 in good health. Some clones in this sample may be carry-over from other donors' samples.

This chain links TRBV19 with TRBJ1-5; D not certain. CDR3 length equals 14 residues. Between the trimmed V and J ends, which lost 5 bases and 1 base, there was a span of 9 bases. Per the germline V gene, CDR1 is LNHDA and CDR2 is SQIVND (reference sequence). CDR3 region: CASSLQPSNQPQHF. The CDR3 DNA reads TGTGCCAGTAGTTTACAGCCGAGCAATCAGCCCCAGCATTTT.

DNA of the CDR3: TGCGCCAGCAGCCAAGTGGCTAGCGGGAGAGGGGGGGAGACCAATGAGCAGTTCTTC. It codes for CASSQVASGRGGETNEQFF. This sequence joins TRBV4-3 and TRBJ2-1; TRBD2 aligns across 10 bases. Germline values: CDR1 LGHNA, CDR2 YSLEER. Trimming took 1 base from V and 6 from J; bases not matched to a gene: 15. The CDR3 consists of 19 residues.

The chain combines TRBV6-1 with TRBJ2-3; no clear D. There are 15 residues in the CDR3. CDR1 MNHNS and CDR2 SASEGT come from the germline V gene. The V gene lost 7 bases and the J gene lost 2 bases, with 16 bases spanning the gap. The CDR3 coding sequence is TGTGCCAGCACCTTGAGAAGCAGACACACAGATACGCAGTATTTT. Translated: CASTLRSRHTDTQYF.

The rearrangement joins TRBV30 to TRBJ2-1; tentatively, D is TRBD2 (6 bases). This CDR3 is built from 16 residues. Trimming cost V 3 bases and J 4 bases, with 19 bases left between them. Germline CDR1 reads GTSNPN; CDR2 reads SVGIG (reference sequence). DNA of the CDR3: TGTGCCTGGAGCCCCCGCGGGAACCCCCGGTACAATGAGCAGTTCTTC. Amino acid sequence: CAWSPRGNPRYNEQFF.

The chain couples TRBV15 to TRBJ1-4, with a tentative D call TRBD1 (5 bases). Germline CDR1 reads LNHNV; CDR2 reads YYDKDF (reference sequence). V gave up 4 bases and J gave up 8 bases, with 20 bases separating them. The CDR3 extends over 16 amino acids. The CDR3, as DNA: TGTGCCACCAGCATAGCCCCGTGGGGGGTTAGAGAAAAACTGTTTTTT. This sequence encodes CATSIAPWGVREKLFF.

This clone turned up a few times. V and J are TRBV28 and TRBJ1-3; the D is unclear. The V end lost 5 bases, the J end lost 2 bases, and 16 bases lay between the germline ends. The CDR3 has 16 residues. Looked up from germline, CDR1 is MDHEN and CDR2 is SYDVKM. Written as DNA, the CDR3 is TGTGCCAGCAGTGACGCGGGAGTATCCGCTGGAAACACCATATATTTT. Protein product: CASSDAGVSAGNTIYF.

This rearrangement joins TRBV19 to TRBJ2-3; TRBD2 matches 7 bases. The germline gives CDR1 LNHDA, CDR2 SQIVND (reference sequence). CDR3 size: 14 residues. V shed 5 bases and J 0 bases; nucleotides not matched to a gene: 2. In nucleotides, the CDR3 is TGTGCCAGTAGTGTTAGCGGGAGCACAGATACGCAGTATTTT. Its translation: CASSVSGSTDTQYF.

The CDR3 spells CASRGATQYF. The DNA of the CDR3 is TGTGCCAGCAGGGGGGCCACGCAGTATTTT. The chain carries TRBV6-6 and TRBJ2-3, with a possible D match to TRBD1 (6 bases). Trimming left V 6 bases short and J 9 bases short, with 7 bases between. The germline gives CDR1 MNHNY, CDR2 SVGAGI (reference sequence). CDR3 size: 10 residues.

This clone was observed once. The rearrangement uses TRBV6-1 and TRBJ2-5; TRBD1 is a possible D gene (6 bases). Trimming left V 4 bases short and J 4 bases short, with 22 bases between. Germline V gives CDR1 MNHNS, CDR2 SASEGT. The CDR3 is 17 residues long. This chain's CDR3 is CASSGSGTPAGRETQYF. Here the CDR3 DNA reads TGTGCCAGCAGTGGCTCCGGGACACCCGCAGGGCGAGAGACCCAGTACTTC.

This rearrangement joins TRBV7-2 to TRBJ2-5; D possibly corresponds to TRBD1 (6 bases). Trimming took off 2 bases at V and 2 bases at J, with 12 bases between the two ends. Germline lookup yields CDR1 SGHTA and CDR2 FQGNSA. The CDR3 loop spans 15 amino acids. CDR3 loop: CASSLLGQSQETQYF. In DNA, the CDR3 is TGTGCCAGCAGCTTACTCGGACAGAGTCAAGAGACCCAGTACTTC.

Concerning this clone itself: Other DNA sequences in this specimen translate into the identical CDR3. The chain recombines TRBV28 with TRBJ2-7; D remains unclear. The CDR3 is 12 residues long. The ends were cut back, 3 bases at V and 2 bases at J, with 5 bases in the middle. Germline loops: CDR1 MDHEN, CDR2 SYDVKM. Here the CDR3 reads CASSFLPYEQYF. CDR3 coding DNA: TGTGCCAGCAGTTTTCTCCCCTACGAGCAGTACTTC.

This clone has a single count. The same CDR3 is also encoded by other DNA sequences in this sample. V usage is TRBV5-1 and J usage is TRBJ2-7, with D unresolved. Germline V lookup: CDR1 SGHRS, CDR2 YFSETQ. The CDR3 consists of 15 residues. Trimming cost V 0 bases and J 1 base, with 11 bases left between them. The chain's CDR3 is CASSLGGPLSYEQYF. For the CDR3, the DNA is TGCGCCAGCAGCTTGGGAGGTCCGTTATCCTACGAGCAGTACTTC.

V gene TRBV28 combines with J gene TRBJ1-2; 7 bases agree with TRBD1. The CDR3 runs 16 residues. Trimming at V came to 2 bases and at J to 4 bases, leaving 10 bases not matched to a gene. Germline CDR1 is MDHEN and CDR2 is SYDVKM. Here the CDR3 reads CASSLGVGQRIYGYTF. CDR3 bases: TGTGCCAGCAGTTTAGGTGTGGGACAGAGAATCTATGGCTACACCTTC.

This clone was observed a few times. J is TRBJ1-1 and V is TRBV29-1, with D uncertain. The germline V gene encodes CDR1 SQVTM and CDR2 ANQGSEA. The V gene lost 6 bases and the J gene lost 1 base, with 12 bases spanning the gap. The CDR3 extends over 13 amino acids. The CDR3 spells CSVERYWNTEAFF. The CDR3, as DNA: TGCAGCGTGGAAAGGTACTGGAACACTGAAGCTTTCTTT.

Remarks on this clone: The sample contains more than one DNA sequence encoding this CDR3. The DNA of the CDR3 is TGTGCCAGCAGCTTAGCGGGAGTAGAGACCCAGTACTTC. It yields the protein CASSLAGVETQYF. The V call is TRBV7-9, the J call TRBJ2-5; possible D gene TRBD2, 5 bases. Germline assignment: CDR1 SEHNR and CDR2 FQNEAQ (reference sequence). There are 13 residues in the CDR3. Trimming took 0 bases from V and 4 from J, leaving 6 bases between them. The variable domain in full, with the rest retrieved from reference TRBV7-9 and TRBJ2-5, is DTGVSQNPRHKITKRGQNVTFRCDPISEHNRLYWYRQTLGQGPEFLTYFQNEAQLEKSRLLSDRFSAERPKGSFSTLEIQRTEQGDSAMYLCASSLAGVETQYFGPGTRLLVL.

The CDR3 sequence is CASSERTGSSYNSPLHF. The CDR3, as DNA: TGTGCCAGCAGTGAGAGGACAGGGAGCTCCTATAATTCACCCCTCCACTTT. This rearrangement joins TRBV2 to TRBJ1-6, with 8 positions matching TRBD1. Germline V lookup: CDR1 SNHLY, CDR2 FYNNEI. This CDR3 has 17 residues. V shed 3 bases and J 0 bases; nucleotides not matched to a gene: 4.

This chain connects TRBV7-2 to TRBJ2-7; D is possibly TRBD1 (6 bases). The CDR3 totals 14 residues. V lost 1 base, J lost 6 bases, and 13 bases lay in between. Germline V gene sequence: CDR1 SGHTA, CDR2 FQGNSA. CDR3: CASSLEWTVAEQYF. The DNA of the CDR3 is TGTGCCAGCAGCTTAGAGTGGACAGTAGCCGAGCAGTACTTC.

On this clone itself: This CDR3 is also generated by other DNA sequences in the sample. J is TRBJ2-3 and V is TRBV7-2; TRBD2 might be the D (6 bases). Germline assignment: CDR1 SGHTA and CDR2 FQGNSA. V dropped 5 bases and J dropped 3 bases, with 12 bases sitting between them. The length of the CDR3 is 14 residues. The CDR3 bases are TGTGCCAGCAGCCCCGGGAGTTCGACAGATACGCAGTATTTT. It codes for CASSPGSSTDTQYF.